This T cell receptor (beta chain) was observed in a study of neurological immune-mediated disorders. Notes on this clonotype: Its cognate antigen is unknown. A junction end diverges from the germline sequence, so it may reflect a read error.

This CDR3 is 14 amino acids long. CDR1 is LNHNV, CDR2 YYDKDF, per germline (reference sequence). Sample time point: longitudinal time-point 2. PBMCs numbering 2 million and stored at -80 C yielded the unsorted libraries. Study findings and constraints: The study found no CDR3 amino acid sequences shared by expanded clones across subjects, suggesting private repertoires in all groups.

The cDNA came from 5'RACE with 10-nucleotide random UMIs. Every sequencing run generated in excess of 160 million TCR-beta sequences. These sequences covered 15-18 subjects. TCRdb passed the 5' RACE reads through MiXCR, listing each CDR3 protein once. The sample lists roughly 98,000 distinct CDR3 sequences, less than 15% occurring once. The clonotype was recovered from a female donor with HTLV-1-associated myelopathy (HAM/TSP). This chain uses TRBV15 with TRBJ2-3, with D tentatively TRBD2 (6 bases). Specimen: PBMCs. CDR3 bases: TGTGCCACCAGGGAGCGGGTAAGCACGGATACGCAGTATTTT. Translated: CATRERVSTDTQYF.